The present entry profiles one TCR beta chain with its context. What it recognizes is unknown. Assay used: immunoSEQ multiplex PCR; TCRdb lists only in-frame clones, some missing. Of some 500,000 clones in the sample, 80% to 90% were seen once. This record comes from a study of Ad26.COV2.S vaccination and SARS-CoV-2 variants. For the study at large: The authors gave Ad26.COV2.S intramuscularly, either once or twice 56 days apart. Study results and limitations: Compared with placebo recipients, vaccine recipients had higher spike-specific TCR breadth.

As to treatment: around 19 received Ad26.COV2.S at low or high dose, single or two shots; roughly five received placebo; per-sample allocation not given. Day 63 following the first vaccine or placebo injection was when the samples were taken. Trimming removed 0 bases from V and 3 bases from J, with 6 bases in between. Germline V lookup: CDR1 SEHNR, CDR2 FQNEAQ (reference sequence). This CDR3 is 14 amino acids long. Here the sequenced sample was peripheral blood, taken in a trial of Ad26.COV2.S vaccine versus placebo. The source of this sequence is a person between 18 and 60 years old who received the Ad26.COV2.S COVID-19 vaccine or a placebo. The genes are TRBV7-9 and TRBJ2-1; D not resolved. The CDR3: CASSLALGYNEQFF. DNA for the CDR3: TGTGCCAGCAGCTTAGCGCTGGGCTACAATGAGCAGTTCTTC.